The 30 T cell receptor beta chains given below trace back to one sample, sequenced in a study of blood T cell repertoires in COVID-19. Assay: immunoSEQ multiplex PCR; the TCRdb copy retains only in-frame clones and omits some. Here the sample spans 180,000 or so clones, around 85% being singletons. The sequenced material came from peripheral blood. The source is a man aged 50 to 60 who had recovered from COVID-19.

The chain links TRBV5-4 to TRBJ1-6; the D gene is possibly TRBD1 (5 bases). Trimming shortened V by 0 bases and J by 9 bases, and 19 bases separated the two germline ends. The CDR3 length is 17 residues. Germline-derived CDR1 and CDR2 are SGHNT and YYREEE (reference sequence). The CDR3 region is CASSLASGGGLSSPLHF. Here the CDR3 DNA reads TGTGCCAGCAGCTTGGCCTCCGGGGGAGGGTTGAGTTCACCCCTCCACTTT.

The rearrangement joins TRBV13 to TRBJ1-2; D not resolved. The CDR3 runs to 15 residues. CDR1 is PRHDT, CDR2 FYEKMQ, per germline (reference sequence). V was trimmed by 2 bases and J by 0 bases, leaving 10 bases between them. The CDR3 sequence is CASSLFSDPNYGYTF. The DNA of the CDR3 is TGTGCCAGCAGCTTATTCAGCGATCCTAACTATGGCTACACCTTC.

The chain recombines TRBV7-3 with TRBJ2-3; no reliable D call. Germline CDR1 is SGHTA and CDR2 is FQGTGA. The CDR3 contains 13 residues. V lost 1 base and J 5 bases, leaving 7 bases between the germline ends. In DNA, the CDR3 is TGTGCCAGCAGCTTAAATTACGGAGATACGCAGTATTTT. Translating gives CASSLNYGDTQYF.

CDR3: CASTQGAYEKLFF. CDR3 nucleotide sequence: TGTGCCAGCACACAGGGGGCCTACGAAAAACTGTTTTTT. The rearrangement joins TRBV28 to TRBJ1-4; 9 bases are shared with TRBD1. V trimming: 7 bases; J trimming: 8 bases; junction bases outside the gene matches: 5. CDR3 length: 13 amino acids. CDR1 MDHEN and CDR2 SYDVKM come from the germline V gene.

CDR3 sequence (DNA): TGTGCCAGCAGACCTCGGACAGGGAGAAACACTGAAGCTTTCTTT. Translating gives CASRPRTGRNTEAFF. This rearrangement joins TRBV6-2 or TRBV6-3 to TRBJ1-1, with 8 bases fitting TRBD1. The CDR3 consists of 15 residues. V shed 6 bases and J 2 bases; nucleotides not matched to a gene: 8. Germline V gene sequence: CDR1 MNHEY, CDR2 SVGEGT.

V usage is TRBV7-2 and J usage is TRBJ1-1; the D gene is possibly TRBD1 (5 bases). CDR3 size: 15 residues. The germline V gene has CDR1 SGHTA and CDR2 FQGNSA. Trimming cost V 5 bases and J 1 base, with 14 bases left between them. This CDR3 reads CASSRRGGANTEAFF. As DNA, the CDR3 is TGTGCCAGCAGCCGGAGAGGAGGGGCGAACACTGAAGCTTTCTTT.

About this clone itself: A much larger clone differs by one base, so this may be a read error. This rearrangement joins TRBV7-2 to TRBJ2-7; TRBD2 matches at 12 bases. This CDR3 has 15 amino acids. Per the germline V gene, CDR1 is SGHTA and CDR2 is FQGNSA. V gave up 6 bases and J gave up 2 bases; unmatched junction bases: 5. Here the CDR3 reads CASSDRTSGTYEQYF. The CDR3 nucleotides are TGTGCCAGCAGTGATCGGACTAGCGGGACCTACGAGCAGTACTTC.

The chain joins TRBV7-9 to TRBJ2-1, with 11 bases aligning to TRBD2. The germline CDR1 and CDR2 sequences are SEHNR and FQNEAQ (reference sequence). The CDR3 covers 15 residues. After removal of 5 bases from V and 6 bases from J, the junction contained 6 bases not matched to a gene. CDR3 region: CASSHSGRALNEQFF. As DNA, the CDR3 is TGTGCCAGCAGCCATAGCGGGAGGGCCCTCAATGAGCAGTTCTTC.

This chain connects TRBV3-1 (or the pseudogene TRBV3-2) to TRBJ2-3; D might be TRBD2 (6 bases). Germline CDR1 and CDR2: LGHDT and YNNKEL (reference sequence). The CDR3 has 17 amino acids. Trimming cost V 2 bases and J 6 bases, with 21 bases left between them. CDR3 protein: CASSQRQTRAAGDTQYF. The CDR3 bases are TGTGCCAGCAGCCAACGCCAGACTAGGGCGGCAGGGGATACGCAGTATTTT.

This chain uses TRBV19 with TRBJ2-5; 8 bases line up with TRBD2. V trimming: 3 bases; J trimming: 5 bases; junction bases outside the gene matches: 5. CDR3 size: 14 residues. Germline CDR1 LNHDA, CDR2 SQIVND (reference sequence). The DNA of the CDR3 is TGTGCCAGTAGTATCGGGGGGGATAGGGAGACCCAGTACTTC. Translation: CASSIGGDRETQYF.

The CDR3 loop is CASSSVAGAGTDTQYF. For the CDR3, the DNA is TGTGCCAGCAGCTCCGTAGCGGGGGCGGGCACAGATACGCAGTATTTT. This rearrangement joins TRBV11-2 to TRBJ2-3, with 9 bases aligning to TRBD2. The germline V gene encodes CDR1 SGHAT and CDR2 FQNNGV. This CDR3 comprises 16 residues. J gave up 1 base and V 4 bases, and 6 bases lay outside the gene matches.

The chain employs TRBV14 and TRBJ1-1; 10 bases are a match to TRBD1. This CDR3 comprises 16 residues. Germline V lookup: CDR1 SGHDN, CDR2 FVKESK. Losses at the gene ends were 3 bases for V and 3 bases for J; bases not matched to a gene: 7. CDR3: CASSQTGGAVYTEAFF. The CDR3 nucleotides are TGTGCCAGCAGCCAGACAGGGGGCGCGGTGTACACTGAAGCTTTCTTT.

The chain uses TRBV5-1 and TRBJ2-7, with TRBD1 matching over 11 bases. V dropped 0 bases and J dropped 8; count of bases not matched to a gene: 13. This CDR3 comprises 17 residues. Germline-derived CDR1 and CDR2 are SGHRS and YFSETQ. The CDR3 bases are TGCGCCAGCAGCTTGGATTTAACCGGGACAGGGGGTAGACAGCAGTACTTC. Translation: CASSLDLTGTGGRQQYF.

The genes are TRBV11-2 and TRBJ2-1; possible D gene TRBD1, 6 bases. Trimming took off 3 bases at V and 8 bases at J, with 8 bases between the two ends. CDR3 size: 12 residues. Germline V gene lookup returns CDR1 SGHAT and CDR2 FQNNGV. The CDR3 coding sequence is TGTGCCAGCAGCTTGAACAGGGATGAGCAGTTCTTC. Translating gives CASSLNRDEQFF.

The V gene is TRBV21-1, the J gene TRBJ2-1; the D call in the table, TRBD2, was not verified against the DNA. TRBV21-1 is a known pseudogene. CDR3 length: 15 residues. The CDR3 DNA follows: TGTGCCAGCAGCAAAGGATGTGGAGGGAACAATGAGCAGTTCTTC. Amino acid sequence: CASSKGCGGNNEQFF.

J is TRBJ2-3 and V is TRBV11-1; weak D call: TRBD2 (7 bases). Deletions cut 0 bases from V and 4 bases from J, with 14 bases between. The CDR3 has 16 residues. Germline loops: CDR1 SGHAT, CDR2 FQDESV (reference sequence). CDR3: CASSLARGGAADTQYF. The CDR3 coding sequence is TGTGCCAGCAGCTTAGCGCGTGGGGGGGCTGCAGATACGCAGTATTTT.

A few counts support this clone. This sequence joins TRBV4-3 and TRBJ2-1; D remains unclear. Germline values: CDR1 LGHNA, CDR2 YSLEER. The CDR3 spans 16 residues. Trimming cost V 0 bases and J 0 bases, with 9 bases left between them. CDR3 amino acids: CASSQDSVNSYNEQFF. The CDR3 DNA reads as TGCGCCAGCAGCCAAGATTCGGTAAACTCCTACAATGAGCAGTTCTTC.

V usage is TRBV29-1 and J usage is TRBJ2-7, with TRBD2 as a possible D gene (7 bases). The CDR3 runs to 15 residues. From germline, CDR1 is SQVTM and CDR2 ANQGSEA. The V end lost 4 bases, the J end lost 5 bases, and 21 bases lay between the germline ends. CDR3 sequence reads: CSVGRGGREGNEQYF. CDR3 in DNA: TGCAGCGTTGGTAGGGGGGGCAGGGAAGGGAACGAGCAGTACTTC.

The chain joins TRBV29-1 to TRBJ2-7, with D possibly matching TRBD2 (6 bases). The CDR3 consists of 12 residues. Germline-derived CDR1 and CDR2 are SQVTM and ANQGSEA. Trimming removed 7 bases from V and 0 bases from J, with 10 bases in between. In nucleotides, the CDR3 is TGCAGCGGGGCGACTAGCTCCTACGAGCAGTACTTC. It translates to CSGATSSYEQYF.

Here the CDR3 reads CASRTDQGIGKLFF. The CDR3 DNA sequence: TGTGCCAGCAGGACTGACCAGGGTATAGGAAAACTGTTTTTT. This chain links TRBV2 with TRBJ1-4; D perhaps matches TRBD1 (5 bases). Germline V gives CDR1 SNHLY, CDR2 FYNNEI. The CDR3 length is 14 residues. V was trimmed by 6 bases and J by 10 bases, leaving 18 bases between them.

The rearrangement joins TRBV7-2 to TRBJ2-7; TRBD2 matches at 11 bases. The V segment lost 5 bases and the J segment 4 bases; nucleotides outside the gene matches: 7. CDR1 is SGHTA and CDR2 is FQGNSA in the germline V gene. The CDR3 totals 15 residues. Here the CDR3 DNA reads TGTGCCAGCAGCACTACTAGCGGGAGTCTGTACGAGCAGTACTTC. It yields the protein CASSTTSGSLYEQYF.

The genes are TRBV18 and TRBJ2-7; D is perhaps TRBD1 (6 bases). The CDR3 length is 13 residues. Trimming stripped 4 bases from V and 4 bases from J, with 11 bases between. From germline, CDR1 is KGHSH and CDR2 LQKENI. CDR3 in DNA: TGTGCCAGCTCACAAAACAGGGCATACGAGCAGTACTTC. Translated, it gives CASSQNRAYEQYF.

J is TRBJ2-3 and V is TRBV6-1; TRBD2 matches 10 bases. This CDR3 comprises 16 residues. Per the germline V gene, CDR1 is MNHNS and CDR2 is SASEGT. J gave up 6 bases and V 4 bases, and 10 bases lay outside the gene matches. CDR3 region: CASSVSSGSFADTQYF. DNA for the CDR3: TGTGCCAGCAGTGTATCTAGCGGGAGTTTTGCGGATACGCAGTATTTT.

The chain uses TRBV7-6 and TRBJ2-1; the match to TRBD2 covers 13 bases. Germline lookup yields CDR1 SGHVS and CDR2 FNYEAQ. Trimming cost V 2 bases and J 7 bases; bases outside gene matches: 11. CDR3 length: 18 amino acids. The CDR3 protein is CASSLKVPGLAGVNEQFF. The CDR3 bases are TGTGCCAGCAGCTTAAAAGTACCCGGACTAGCGGGAGTGAATGAGCAGTTCTTC.

This clone was seen only a few times. The chain combines TRBV19 with TRBJ1-5; 7 bases align to TRBD1. V shed 4 bases and J 4 bases; nucleotides not matched to a gene: 1. The CDR3 has 13 residues. Germline-derived CDR1 and CDR2 are LNHDA and SQIVND (reference sequence). The CDR3 coding sequence is TGTGCCAGTAGTAGGGACAGAAATCAGCCCCAGCATTTT. This gives the protein CASSRDRNQPQHF. Together with reference TRBV19 and TRBJ1-5, the CDR3 gives the full variable domain: DGGITQSPKYLFRKEGQNVTLSCEQNLNHDAMYWYRQDPGQGLRLIYYSQIVNDFQKGDIAEGYSVSREKKESFPLTVTSAQKNPTAFYLCASSRDRNQPQHFGDGTRLSIL.

The gene calls are TRBV18 and TRBJ1-4, with a possible D match to TRBD1 (5 bases). The CDR3 extends over 13 amino acids. Trimming removed 6 bases from V and 4 bases from J, with 9 bases in between. Per germline, CDR1 KGHSH and CDR2 LQKENI. CDR3 DNA sequence: TGTGCCAGCTCGGTTGGACATAATGAAAAACTGTTTTTT. Its protein product is CASSVGHNEKLFF.

V and J are TRBV5-1 and TRBJ2-7; D perhaps matches TRBD2 (5 bases). The CDR3 loop spans 14 amino acids. V lost 2 bases and J lost 6, with 15 bases in between. In germline, CDR1 is SGHRS, CDR2 YFSETQ. DNA for the CDR3: TGCGCCAGCAGCTTTTCTTTAGAGAGCGGCGAGCAGTACTTC. Its translation: CASSFSLESGEQYF. Variable domain in full (rest from reference TRBV5-1 and TRBJ2-7): KAGVTQTPRYLIKTRGQQVTLSCSPISGHRSVSWYQQTPGQGLQFLFEYFSETQRNKGNFPGRFSGRQFSNSRSEMNVSTLELGDSALYLCASSFSLESGEQYFGPGTRLTVT.

The genes are TRBV11-2 and TRBJ2-1, with D perhaps matching TRBD1 (5 bases). In germline, CDR1 is SGHAT, CDR2 FQNNGV. CDR3 length: 13 residues. V was shortened by 4 bases and J by 6 bases, with 10 bases between the two germline ends. CDR3 nucleotides: TGTGCCAGCAGCTCGCAGGGAAGCAATGAGCAGTTCTTC. Translated, it gives CASSSQGSNEQFF.

V is TRBV28 and J is TRBJ2-3; perhaps TRBD2 as D (7 bases). V was pared by 3 bases and J by 2 bases, with 12 bases between. The CDR3 totals 15 residues. The V gene's germline CDR1 is MDHEN and CDR2 SYDVKM. The CDR3 nucleotides read TGTGCCAGCAGTTTGGGGGCGGGAGCCACAGATACGCAGTATTTT. Translated: CASSLGAGATDTQYF.

The J gene is TRBJ2-1, the V gene TRBV7-3; no clear D gene. CDR1 is SGHTA, CDR2 FQGTGA, per germline. The CDR3 has 12 amino acids. Trimming took 0 bases from V and 8 from J, leaving 5 bases between them. The CDR3 DNA reads TGTGCCAGCAGCTTAACACTCCATGAGCAGTTCTTC. It encodes CASSLTLHEQFF.